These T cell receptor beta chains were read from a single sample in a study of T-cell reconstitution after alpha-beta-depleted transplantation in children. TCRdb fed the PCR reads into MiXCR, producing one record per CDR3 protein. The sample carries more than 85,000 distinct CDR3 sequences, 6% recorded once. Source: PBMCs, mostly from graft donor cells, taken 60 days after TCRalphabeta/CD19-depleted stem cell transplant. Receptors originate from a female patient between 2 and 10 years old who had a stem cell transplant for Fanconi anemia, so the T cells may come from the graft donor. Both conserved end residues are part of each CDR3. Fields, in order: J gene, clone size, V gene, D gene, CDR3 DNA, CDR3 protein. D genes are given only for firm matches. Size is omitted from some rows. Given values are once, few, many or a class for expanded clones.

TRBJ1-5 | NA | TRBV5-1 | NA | TGCGCCAACGGGGGCCACTATAGCAATCAGCCCCAGCATTTT | CANGGHYSNQPQHF
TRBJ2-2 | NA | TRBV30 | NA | TGTGCCTGGAATAGGGCGAACACCGGGGAGCTGTTTTTT | CAWNRANTGELFF
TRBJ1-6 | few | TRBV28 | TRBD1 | TGTGCCAGCAGTCTATGGACAGGGCAGGCAAATTCACCCCTCCACTTT | CASSLWTGQANSPLHF
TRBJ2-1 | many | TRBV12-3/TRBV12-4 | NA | TGTGCCAGCGGACCTTCCTACAATGAGCAGTTCTTC | CASGPSYNEQFF
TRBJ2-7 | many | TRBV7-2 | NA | TGTGCCAGCAGCTTAGTTAGTGCTAGCTCCTACGAGCAGTACTTC | CASSLVSASSYEQYF
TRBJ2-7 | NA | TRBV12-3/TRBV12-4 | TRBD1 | TGTGCCAGCAGTTTGAGGGCAGGGGGCGAGCAGTACTTC | CASSLRAGGEQYF
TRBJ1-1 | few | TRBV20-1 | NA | TGCAGTGCGTGGGGGGCAGGGAAGTACACTGAAGCTTTCTTT | CSAWGAGKYTEAFF
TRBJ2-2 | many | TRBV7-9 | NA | TGTGCCAGCAGCCGCCTTAGAGCTGCCGCCGGGGAGCTGTTTTTT | CASSRLRAAAGELFF
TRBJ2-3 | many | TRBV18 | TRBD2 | TGTGCCAGCTCACCTTTTAGCGGGAGCACAGATACGCAGTATTTT | CASSPFSGSTDTQYF
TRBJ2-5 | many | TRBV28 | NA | TGTGCCAGCAGTTTTGTAAGGTCTGAGACCCAGTACTTC | CASSFVRSETQYF
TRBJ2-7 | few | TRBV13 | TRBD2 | TGTGCCAGCAGCCACAGACTAGCGGGGGTGATTCCCTACGAGCAGTACTTC | CASSHRLAGVIPYEQYF
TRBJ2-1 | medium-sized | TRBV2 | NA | TGTGCCAGCACGGCTTACAATGAGCAGTTCTTC | CASTAYNEQFF
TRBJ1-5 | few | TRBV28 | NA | TGTGCCAGCAGTTTATGGGGGGGGAATAGCAATCAGCCCCAGCATTTT | CASSLWGGNSNQPQHF
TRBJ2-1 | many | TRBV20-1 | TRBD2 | TGCAGTGCTAGATCGGCGGGAGGATACTACAATGAGCAGTTCTTC | CSARSAGGYYNEQFF
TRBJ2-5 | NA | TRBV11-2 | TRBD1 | TGTGCCAGCAGCTTAGCTTGGTCCGGGACAGCCGAAGAGACCCAGTACTTC | CASSLAWSGTAEETQYF
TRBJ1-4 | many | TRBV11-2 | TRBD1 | TGTGCCAGCAGCTATCTAGACAGGGATAATGAAAAACTGTTTTTT | CASSYLDRDNEKLFF
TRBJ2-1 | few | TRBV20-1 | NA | TGCAGTGCTAGAGGCGTCAGGGGCAATGAGCAGTTCTTC | CSARGVRGNEQFF
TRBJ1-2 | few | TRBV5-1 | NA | TGCGCCAGCAGCTTGGTCGCAGGGTGGAACTATGGCTACACCTTC | CASSLVAGWNYGYTF
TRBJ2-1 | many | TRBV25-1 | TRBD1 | TGTGCCAGCAGTGATTGGGTCCCCGGGACAGAATCGGGCAATGAGCAGTTCTTC | CASSDWVPGTESGNEQFF
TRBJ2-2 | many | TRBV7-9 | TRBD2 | TGTGCCAGCAGAAATCTAGCGGGAGAGAACACCGGGGAGCTGTTTTTT | CASRNLAGENTGELFF
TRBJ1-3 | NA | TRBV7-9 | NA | TGTGCCAGCAGCGCCCGGACAGCTTACTCTGGAAACACCATATATTTT | CASSARTAYSGNTIYF
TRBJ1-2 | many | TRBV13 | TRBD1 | TGTGCCAGCAGCATCGGACAGGGCACCTATGGCTACACCTTC | CASSIGQGTYGYTF
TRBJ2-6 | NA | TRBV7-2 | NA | TGTGCCAGCAGCTTCGGGAGATCTGGGGCCAACGTCCTGACTTTC | CASSFGRSGANVLTF
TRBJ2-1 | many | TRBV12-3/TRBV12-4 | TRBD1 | TGTGCCAGCAGTCTAAGGACAGGGAGCAATGAGCAGTTCTTC | CASSLRTGSNEQFF
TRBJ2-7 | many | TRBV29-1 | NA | TGCAGCGTTGAAATGGGCTTCGAGCAGTACTTC | CSVEMGFEQYF
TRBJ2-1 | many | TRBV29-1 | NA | TGCAGCGTTGAGGGCTCGGGAGAGTATAGTACTGAGCAGTTCTTC | CSVEGSGEYSTEQFF
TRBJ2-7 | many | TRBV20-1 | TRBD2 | TGCAGTGCTAGAGTGGGAGGGAGCTCCTACGAGCAGTACTTC | CSARVGGSSYEQYF
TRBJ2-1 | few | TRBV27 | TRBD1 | TGTGCCAGCAGTCCACAGGGGGTTGAGCAGTTCTTC | CASSPQGVEQFF
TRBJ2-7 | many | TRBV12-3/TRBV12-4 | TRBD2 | TGTGCCAGCAGCCGCAGCGGGGGGGCAGGCGAGCAGTACTTC | CASSRSGGAGEQYF
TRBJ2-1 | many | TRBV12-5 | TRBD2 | TGTGCTAGTGGTTTGACAATTAGCGGGGGGGTGCATGAGCAGTTCTTC | CASGLTISGGVHEQFF
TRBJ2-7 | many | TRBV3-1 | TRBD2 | TGTGCCAGCAGCCATAGCGGGAGGGCTCACCCACGATTC | CASSHSGRAHPRF
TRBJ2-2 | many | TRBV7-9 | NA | TGTGCCAGCAGCTTAGACACCGGGGAGCTGTTTTTT | CASSLDTGELFF
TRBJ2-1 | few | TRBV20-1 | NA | TGCAGTGCTAGAGAAAGTATTAGGTACAATGAGCAGTTCTTC | CSARESIRYNEQFF
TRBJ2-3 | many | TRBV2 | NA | TGTGCCAGCAGTGAACCCGCGGGCGAGGACAAGACCCTTTATTTT | CASSEPAGEDKTLYF
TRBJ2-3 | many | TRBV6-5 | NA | TGTGCCAGCAGGGCGAGGAGAGCGACCAGACGCACAGATACGCAGTATTTT | CASRARRATRRTDTQYF
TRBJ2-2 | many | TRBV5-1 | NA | TGCGCCAGCAGCTTGACCCCCGGCACCGGGGAGCTGTTTTTT | CASSLTPGTGELFF
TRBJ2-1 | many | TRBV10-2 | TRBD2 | TGCGCCAGCAGGGCGAAGCGGGGGGGCCCCCACAATGAGCAGTTCTTC | CASRAKRGGPHNEQFF
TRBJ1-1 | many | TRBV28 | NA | TGTGCCAGCAGTTTAGCCTTCCCGATGAACACTGAAGCTTTCTTT | CASSLAFPMNTEAFF
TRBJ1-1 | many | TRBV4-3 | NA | TGCGCCAGCAGCCAAGGGCCGTACACTGAAGCTTTCTTT | CASSQGPYTEAFF
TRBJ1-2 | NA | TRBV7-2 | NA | TGTGCCAGCAGCCAAGGCCGGCCTACTAACTATGGCTACACCTTC | CASSQGRPTNYGYTF
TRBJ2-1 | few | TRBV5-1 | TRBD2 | TGCGCCAGCAGCTTGGTGCCTAGCGGGGGGGGACACAATGAGCAGTTCTTC | CASSLVPSGGGHNEQFF
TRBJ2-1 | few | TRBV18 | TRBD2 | TGTGCCAGCTCACCTCCCGGGACTAGCGGGGGGAGGATATATGAGCAGTTCTTC | CASSPPGTSGGRIYEQFF
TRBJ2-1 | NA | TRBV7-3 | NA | TGTGCCAGCAGCCCCGGGGCACCCTACAATGAGCAGTTCTTC | CASSPGAPYNEQFF
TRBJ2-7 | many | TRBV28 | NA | TGTGCCAGCAGTGTATCCGGGGACGAGCAGTACTTC | CASSVSGDEQYF
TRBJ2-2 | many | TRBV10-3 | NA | TGTGCCATCAGTGAGCTAAACAGGTTGGGCCACACCGGGGAGCTGTTTTTT | CAISELNRLGHTGELFF
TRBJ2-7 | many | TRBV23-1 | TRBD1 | TGCGCCAGCAGTCGCCCGGGACAGGGCTACGAGCAGTACTTC | CASSRPGQGYEQYF